A single sample is the source of the 19 T cell receptor beta chains below, sequenced in a study of blood T cell repertoires in COVID-19 (dated by TCRdb to the early 2020s). Libraries came from the immunoSEQ multiplex PCR assay. TCRdb took this table from immuneACCESS and kept in-frame rearrangements with V and J called. Such tables lack part of the clones; where checked against another copy, unresolved V genes explain under half of the gap, and the rest is unexplained. The sample records about 500,000 clones, around nine tenths of which are singletons. The ten largest clones take up less than 9% of the sample. The sample comprised peripheral blood. The source is a woman aged 45-60 years with COVID-19, enrolled during active disease.

This clone is a singleton in its sample. This sample includes further DNA sequences coding for the same CDR3. The rearrangement uses TRBV5-1 and TRBJ2-7; possibly TRBD1 for D (6 bases). CDR1 is SGHRS and CDR2 is YFSETQ in the germline V gene. The length of the CDR3 is 13 residues. The V end was cut by 4 bases, the J end by 0 bases, with 8 bases between. The CDR3 protein is CASSRDTSYEQYF. The CDR3 DNA reads as TGCGCCAGCAGCCGGGACACCTCCTACGAGCAGTACTTC.

This clone was recorded only once. The chain recombines TRBV9 with TRBJ1-6, with 7 bases lining up with TRBD1. In germline, CDR1 is SGDLS, CDR2 YYNGEE. V shed 4 bases, J shed 7 bases, and the junction held 11 bases outside the gene matches. CDR3 length: 16 residues. The CDR3 loop is CASSPDSGQTNSPLHF. DNA for the CDR3: TGTGCCAGCAGCCCGGACTCGGGACAGACGAATTCACCCCTCCACTTT.

The chain recombines TRBV5-1 with TRBJ1-1; no clear D. V lost 4 bases, J lost 10 bases, and 17 bases lay in between. Germline V gives CDR1 SGHRS, CDR2 YFSETQ. The length of the CDR3 is 13 residues. This CDR3 is CASSEGLPRGAFF. The CDR3 nucleotides are TGCGCCAGCAGCGAGGGCCTCCCTCGGGGAGCTTTCTTT.

The V and J genes are TRBV5-4 and TRBJ2-5, with D maybe TRBD2 (7 bases). The germline V gene encodes CDR1 SGHNT and CDR2 YYREEE (reference sequence). The ends were cut back, 6 bases at V and 4 bases at J, with 22 bases in the middle. This CDR3 has 16 residues. The CDR3 protein is CASTLGGGGGGETQYF. The CDR3 DNA sequence: TGTGCCAGCACCCTGGGAGGGGGGGGCGGTGGAGAGACCCAGTACTTC.

The chain joins TRBV9 to TRBJ1-1; the D is unclear. The germline V and J ends were trimmed by 1 base and 3 bases, with 7 bases remaining between them. Germline V gene lookup returns CDR1 SGDLS and CDR2 YYNGEE. This CDR3 comprises 13 residues. CDR3 bases: TGTGCCAGCAGCGTATTGGGAGACACTGAAGCTTTCTTT. This encodes CASSVLGDTEAFF.

The rearrangement links TRBV12-3 or TRBV12-4 to TRBJ2-1, with a tentative D call TRBD1 (6 bases). The CDR3 covers 13 residues. V lost 5 bases and J lost 8, with 13 bases in between. The CDR3 region is CASSRSQGDEQFF. The CDR3 coding sequence is TGTGCCAGCAGTCGGTCACAGGGTGATGAGCAGTTCTTC.

CDR3 DNA sequence: TGTGCCTCGGACAGGGGTGGCTACACCTTC. Translating gives CASDRGGYTF. The chain combines TRBV30 with TRBJ1-2, with 9 bases aligning to TRBD1. The V segment lost 7 bases and the J segment 7 bases; nucleotides outside the gene matches: 1. CDR3 length: 10 residues. Germline CDR1 GTSNPN, CDR2 SVGIG (reference sequence).

In the case of this clone: A much larger clone differs from this one at a single base, so this may be a read error. The chain joins TRBV5-4 to TRBJ1-1; possible D gene TRBD1, 6 bases. Germline lookup yields CDR1 SGHNT and CDR2 YYREEE (reference sequence). The CDR3 covers 12 residues. The V end lost 5 bases, the J end lost 1 base, and 6 bases lay between the germline ends. CDR3 sequence: CASRTGNTEAFF. DNA of the CDR3: TGTGCCAGCAGGACAGGGAACACTGAAGCTTTCTTT.

The gene calls are TRBV5-4 and TRBJ2-3; tentative D call: TRBD2 (6 bases). Germline V CDR1 and CDR2: SGHNT, YYREEE (reference sequence). V shed 3 bases and J shed 5 bases, with 16 bases lying between them. The CDR3 is made up of 15 amino acids. CDR3 DNA sequence: TGTGCCAGCAGCTCCCCCCTTCGCGGGGTAGATACGCAGTATTTT. Translation: CASSSPLRGVDTQYF.

In this sample, this clone turned up a few times. The chain carries TRBV4-2 and TRBJ1-3, with D uncertain. The germline V gene has CDR1 LGHNA and CDR2 YNFKEQ. This CDR3 contains 16 residues. The V gene lost 3 bases and the J gene lost 0 bases, with 12 bases spanning the gap. Here the CDR3 DNA reads TGTGCCAGCAGCCAGCAGAGGGCGGTCTCTGGAAACACCATATATTTT. Its protein product is CASSQQRAVSGNTIYF.

The genes are TRBV7-9 and TRBJ2-7; TRBD1 agrees at 8 bases. The CDR3 has 14 residues. J was trimmed by 5 bases and V by 5 bases; bases with no gene match: 8. Germline CDR1 and CDR2: SEHNR and FQNEAQ (reference sequence). In DNA form, the CDR3 reads TGTGCCAGCAGCCCCGGACAGGGATACGACGAGCAGTACTTC. Translating it yields CASSPGQGYDEQYF.

DNA for the CDR3: TGTGCCAGCAGCGACAGGGGGCGGTCAGGATCACCCCTCCACTTT. It is translated as CASSDRGRSGSPLHF. The chain couples TRBV9 to TRBJ1-6, with 9 bases matching TRBD1. After removal of 3 bases from V and 10 bases from J, the junction contained 8 bases not matched to a gene. Germline V CDR1 and CDR2: SGDLS, YYNGEE. The CDR3 runs 15 residues.

This sequence joins TRBV29-1 and TRBJ2-1, with 8 bases aligning to TRBD2. The V segment lost 8 bases and the J segment 9 bases; nucleotides outside the gene matches: 9. Germline loops: CDR1 SQVTM, CDR2 ANQGSEA. This CDR3 is built from 12 residues. For the CDR3, the DNA is TGCAGCTACAAAGCGGGGGCAGGTGAGCAGTTCTTC. This codes for CSYKAGAGEQFF.

This rearrangement joins TRBV2 to TRBJ2-1, with no clear D. The CDR3 sequence is 13 residues long. V was cut by 3 bases and J by 3 bases, with 6 bases left in between. Germline V CDR1 and CDR2: SNHLY, FYNNEI. The CDR3 protein is CASSENYYNEQFF. DNA for the CDR3: TGTGCCAGCAGTGAGAACTACTACAATGAGCAGTTCTTC.

This clone was seen once. The chain employs TRBV5-6 and TRBJ1-3; 7 bases are shared with TRBD1. Germline V gene data show CDR1 as SGHDT and CDR2 as YYEEEE. V was pared by 4 bases and J by 4 bases, with 5 bases of the junction left unmatched. This CDR3 spans 14 amino acids. For the CDR3, the DNA is TGTGCCAGCAGCCTCCCGGGACAGGGAAACACCATATATTTT. Its translation: CASSLPGQGNTIYF.

The chain is built from TRBV19 and TRBJ2-5; unclear D gene. CDR1 is LNHDA and CDR2 is SQIVND in the germline V gene (reference sequence). Trimming removed 3 bases from V and 2 bases from J, with 13 bases in between. The CDR3 consists of 15 residues. CDR3 sequence (DNA): TGTGCCAGTAGTATTTACGGGTTACCACAAGAGACCCAGTACTTC. Residues: CASSIYGLPQETQYF.

This clone was detected once. The chain recombines TRBV2 with TRBJ2-3; TRBD1 matches 9 bases. The CDR3 has 16 residues. The germline V gene encodes CDR1 SNHLY and CDR2 FYNNEI. V was clipped by 8 bases and J by 3 bases; unmatched bases: 12. DNA for the CDR3: TGTGCCAGCGGCTTCACGGGACAGGGTGGAACAGATACGCAGTATTTT. Amino acids: CASGFTGQGGTDTQYF.

Points on this clone: This specimen includes other DNA sequences encoding the same CDR3. The chain links TRBV9 to TRBJ1-5, with D perhaps matching TRBD1 (5 bases). The CDR3 covers 13 residues. Trimming removed 2 bases at V and 6 bases at J, with 9 bases between. CDR1 is SGDLS and CDR2 is YYNGEE in the germline V gene. The CDR3 coding sequence is TGTGCCAGCAGCGTCCAGGGCGGTCAGCCCCAGCATTTT. This encodes CASSVQGGQPQHF.

J is TRBJ2-5 and V is TRBV6-5, with no clear D. V lost 4 bases, J lost 2 bases, and 11 bases lay in between. Germline V gene data show CDR1 as MNHEY and CDR2 as SVGAGI. The CDR3 length is 14 residues. CDR3 coding DNA: TGTGCCAGCAGTTCATGGCCAAGTCAAGAGACCCAGTACTTC. It translates to CASSSWPSQETQYF.